One and the same sample provided the 31 T cell receptor beta chains below, sequenced in a study of technical replicates of blood from several donors. TCRdb keeps only in-frame clones here, not all; method: immunoSEQ multiplex PCR. This sample carries some 69,000 clones, 75% to 90% of them seen once, and the ten largest clones take roughly 4.8%. Sequencing input: PBMCs. These TCRs come from a human donor in good health. Some clones in this sample may be carry-over from other donors' samples.

This sequence joins TRBV7-9 and TRBJ1-1, with D perhaps matching TRBD1 (6 bases). Germline V lookup: CDR1 SEHNR, CDR2 FQNEAQ (reference sequence). This CDR3 is 15 amino acids long. Trimming removed 3 bases at V and 2 bases at J, with 13 bases between. The CDR3 loop reads CASSFYRDGNTEAFF. In DNA form, the CDR3 reads TGTGCCAGCAGCTTCTACAGGGATGGAAACACTGAAGCTTTCTTT.

The CDR3 DNA reads TGCGCCAGCAGCCAAGATCCCCGGGAAGATTCACCCCTCCACTTT. Its translation: CASSQDPREDSPLHF. The chain recombines TRBV4-1 with TRBJ1-6; D is uncertain. The CDR3 is made up of 15 amino acids. CDR1 is MGHRA and CDR2 is YSYEKL in the germline V gene. Between the trimmed V and J ends, which lost 0 bases and 8 bases, there was a span of 11 bases.

V usage is TRBV11-3 and J usage is TRBJ2-7; 8 nucleotides agree with TRBD1. Trimming took 1 base from V and 9 from J; bases not matched to a gene: 8. The CDR3 runs 14 residues. Germline V lookup: CDR1 SGHNT, CDR2 YENEEA. The CDR3 DNA sequence: TGTGCCAGCAGCTTAGGCGGACAGGGTACGCCGCAGTACTTC. This codes for CASSLGGQGTPQYF.

The chain employs TRBV30 and TRBJ1-2; the D gene is possibly TRBD1 (6 bases). Germline V gives CDR1 GTSNPN, CDR2 SVGIG (reference sequence). The germline V and J ends were trimmed by 4 bases and 5 bases, with 8 bases remaining between them. The CDR3 consists of 11 residues. CDR3 sequence reads: CAWTQGYGYTF. CDR3 coding DNA: TGTGCCTGGACACAGGGTTATGGCTACACCTTC.

This clone was counted between two and nine times. The CDR3 bases are TGTGCCAGCAGCGGGGACCAGGGGGGAGCCAAAAACATTCAGTACTTC. The encoded protein is CASSGDQGGAKNIQYF. The rearrangement links TRBV2 to TRBJ2-4; TRBD1 is a possible D gene (7 bases). Trimming pared 6 bases from V and 0 bases from J, leaving 15 bases between. Germline V CDR1 and CDR2: SNHLY, FYNNEI. The CDR3 consists of 16 residues.

The DNA for the CDR3 is TGTGCCAGTAGTACCACAGGCGTCACTAATGAAAAACTGTTTTTT. Residues: CASSTTGVTNEKLFF. This chain links TRBV19 with TRBJ1-4; tentative D call: TRBD1 (5 bases). The CDR3 has 15 amino acids. Germline V lookup: CDR1 LNHDA, CDR2 SQIVND (reference sequence). The germline V and J ends were trimmed by 4 bases and 2 bases, with 11 bases remaining between them.

The V gene is TRBV5-1, the J gene TRBJ2-2; TRBD1 matches 7 bases. The CDR3 consists of 16 residues. Germline-derived CDR1 and CDR2 are SGHRS and YFSETQ. J gave up 5 bases and V 0 bases, and 7 bases lay outside the gene matches. CDR3: CASSLAGQVGTGELFF. The DNA for the CDR3 is TGCGCCAGCAGCTTGGCTGGACAGGTGGGAACCGGGGAGCTGTTTTTT.

The genes are TRBV6-5 and TRBJ1-2, with 8 positions matching TRBD1. Germline-derived CDR1 and CDR2 are MNHEY and SVGAGI. The CDR3 runs to 12 residues. V shed 5 bases, J shed 6 bases, and the junction held 2 bases outside the gene matches. The CDR3 protein is CASSTTGDGYTF. CDR3 sequence (DNA): TGTGCCAGCAGTACGACAGGGGATGGCTACACCTTC.

The chain is built from TRBV5-4 and TRBJ2-7, with 7 bases lining up with TRBD1. The CDR3 loop spans 14 amino acids. Germline CDR1 is SGHNT and CDR2 is YYREEE (reference sequence). The junction had 6 bases not matched to a gene; V was cut back by 4 bases and J by 2 bases. CDR3 nucleotide sequence: TGTGCCAGCAGCATATCGACAGGGCCCTACGAGCAGTACTTC. Protein sequence: CASSISTGPYEQYF.

J is TRBJ2-7 and V is TRBV15, with 8 bases aligning to TRBD2. The ends lost 1 base at V and 6 bases at J; junction bases unmatched: 8. The CDR3 consists of 15 residues. Germline V lookup: CDR1 LNHNV, CDR2 YYDKDF (reference sequence). DNA of the CDR3: TGTGCCACCAGCAGAGTCACCGGGACTAGTACCGAGCAGTACTTC. Its translation: CATSRVTGTSTEQYF.

The genes are TRBV4-2 and TRBJ2-5; D is perhaps TRBD2 (6 bases). The V gene lost 5 bases and the J gene lost 10 bases, with 23 bases spanning the gap. Germline values: CDR1 LGHNA, CDR2 YNFKEQ. There are 15 residues in the CDR3. The DNA of the CDR3 is TGTGCCAGCAGCGATCGAACGGAGGGTCCGGGTAGCCAGTACTTC. Amino acid sequence: CASSDRTEGPGSQYF.

This chain links TRBV28 with TRBJ1-1, with D possibly TRBD1 on 6 matching bases. V dropped 5 bases and J dropped 2 bases, with 9 bases sitting between them. Germline-derived CDR1 and CDR2 are MDHEN and SYDVKM. The CDR3 contains 13 residues. The CDR3 region is CASSPRGNTEAFF. The CDR3 nucleotides read TGTGCCAGCAGTCCCAGGGGAAACACTGAAGCTTTCTTT.

The J gene is TRBJ1-3, the V gene TRBV19; no firm D call. Trimming removed 1 base at V and 0 bases at J, with 10 bases between. This CDR3 comprises 16 residues. Germline CDR1 and CDR2: LNHDA and SQIVND (reference sequence). CDR3 protein: CASSIGAGSSGNTIYF. DNA of the CDR3: TGTGCCAGTAGTATAGGAGCAGGCAGCTCTGGAAACACCATATATTTT.

This clone came up once. The rearrangement joins TRBV4-1 to TRBJ2-5; TRBD2 matches 7 bases. The CDR3 runs 15 residues. Trimming removed 5 bases from V and 3 bases from J; junction bases left unmatched: 9. Germline loops: CDR1 MGHRA, CDR2 YSYEKL. The CDR3 loop reads CASSLTRTREETQYF. CDR3 DNA sequence: TGCGCCAGCAGCTTAACCCGGACTAGAGAAGAGACCCAGTACTTC.

The rearrangement uses TRBV5-1 and TRBJ2-1; tentatively, D is TRBD2 (6 bases). V lost 4 bases to trimming and J lost 4 bases, with 12 bases between them. Germline CDR1 reads SGHRS; CDR2 reads YFSETQ. The CDR3 is 14 residues long. The DNA for the CDR3 is TGCGCCAGCAGCGGGGGTGGAGGGTACAATGAGCAGTTCTTC. Translation gives CASSGGGGYNEQFF.

The chain recombines TRBV10-2 with TRBJ1-2; maybe TRBD1 (5 bases). The germline V gene has CDR1 WSHSY and CDR2 SAAADI. The CDR3 loop spans 16 amino acids. V lost 3 bases to trimming and J lost 4 bases, with 18 bases between them. The CDR3 region is CASSETRRTFGYGYTF. Here the CDR3 DNA reads TGCGCCAGCAGTGAAACGCGACGGACATTTGGCTATGGCTACACCTTC.

The rearrangement links TRBV27 to TRBJ1-2; 7 bases map to TRBD1. CDR3 length: 14 amino acids. The germline V gene has CDR1 MNHEY and CDR2 SMNVEV (reference sequence). Trimming took 8 bases from V and 4 from J; bases not matched to a gene: 10. The CDR3 reads CASGYTGVSYGYTF. DNA for the CDR3: TGTGCCAGCGGTTATACAGGGGTTAGCTATGGCTACACCTTC.

The CDR3 DNA follows: TGTGCCATCAGTGATACAGGGGGCGATTATGGCTACACCTTC. Translated: CAISDTGGDYGYTF. This rearrangement joins TRBV10-3 to TRBJ1-2; the match to TRBD1 covers 9 bases. Germline V gene lookup returns CDR1 ENHRY and CDR2 SYGVKD. The CDR3 spans 14 residues. J lost 5 bases, V lost 3 bases, and 4 bases had no gene match.

This rearrangement joins TRBV29-1 to TRBJ1-6; D is unresolved. The germline V gene encodes CDR1 SQVTM and CDR2 ANQGSEA. Trimming took 3 bases from V and 5 from J, leaving 5 bases between them. The CDR3 has 12 amino acids. CDR3 sequence (DNA): TGCAGCGTTGAGCGGGATAATTCACCCCTCCACTTT. Amino acids: CSVERDNSPLHF.

This clone has just one count. This chain joins TRBV18 and TRBJ1-1, with 8 bases lining up with TRBD1. The CDR3 covers 12 residues. The junction had 4 bases not matched to a gene; V was cut back by 6 bases and J by 7 bases. The germline gives CDR1 KGHSH, CDR2 LQKENI. CDR3 in DNA: TGTGCCAGCTCCCGGACAGGGAATGAAGCTTTCTTT. Its translation is CASSRTGNEAFF.

The chain links TRBV7-9 to TRBJ1-3, with 7 bases that match TRBD1. The CDR3 contains 15 residues. J was trimmed by 1 base and V by 4 bases; bases with no gene match: 4. Germline V gene data show CDR1 as SEHNR and CDR2 as FQNEAQ (reference sequence). CDR3 sequence (DNA): TGTGCCAGCAGCTCAAACAGGGGATCTGGAAACACCATATATTTT. Residues: CASSSNRGSGNTIYF.

This chain links TRBV2 with TRBJ2-1, with D possibly matching TRBD1 (5 bases). This CDR3 region has 14 residues. Germline V gene sequence: CDR1 SNHLY, CDR2 FYNNEI. V lost 6 bases and J lost 7, with 16 bases in between. This CDR3 reads CASRGPTPGNEQFF. The CDR3 DNA reads TGTGCCAGCAGGGGGCCTACCCCGGGTAATGAGCAGTTCTTC. Looking up the rest from reference TRBV2 and TRBJ2-1 gives the full variable domain: EPEVTQTPSHQVTQMGQEVILRCVPISNHLYFYWYRQILGQKVEFLVSFYNNEISEKSEIFDDQFSVERPDGSNFTLKIRSTKLEDSAMYFCASRGPTPGNEQFFGPGTRLTVL.

The chain links TRBV18 to TRBJ1-2; 7 nucleotides align to TRBD1. Germline V gene lookup returns CDR1 KGHSH and CDR2 LQKENI. The J segment lost 3 bases and the V segment lost 5 bases, leaving 12 bases of the junction unmatched. The CDR3 is 16 amino acids. CDR3 protein: CASSGRTGPYDYGYTF. DNA of the CDR3: TGTGCCAGCTCAGGAAGGACAGGTCCCTATGACTATGGCTACACCTTC. Supplemented by reference TRBV18 and TRBJ1-2, the full variable domain reads NAGVMQNPRHLVRRRGQEARLRCSPMKGHSHVYWYRQLPEEGLKFMVYLQKENIIDESGMPKERFSAEFPKEGPSILRIQQVVRGDSAAYFCASSGRTGPYDYGYTFGSGTRLTVV.

The chain uses TRBV7-9 and TRBJ2-2, with 13 bases fitting TRBD2. V dropped 5 bases and J dropped 4; count of bases not matched to a gene: 7. Germline loops: CDR1 SEHNR, CDR2 FQNEAQ (reference sequence). The CDR3 covers 17 residues. CDR3 nucleotides: TGTGCCAGCAGCCGAGGGGGGACTAGCGGGGCCACCGGGGAGCTGTTTTTT. The encoded protein is CASSRGGTSGATGELFF.

This clone was counted between two and nine times. V and J are TRBV6-4 and TRBJ1-2; 9 positions agree with TRBD1. CDR3 length: 16 residues. Germline V gene data show CDR1 as MRHNA and CDR2 as SNTAGT. J lost 4 bases, V lost 6 bases, and 12 bases had no gene match. As DNA, the CDR3 is TGTGCCAGCAGCACGAACCGGGACAGGGACCGCTATGGCTACACCTTC. Its protein is CASSTNRDRDRYGYTF.

This chain links TRBV23-1 with TRBJ1-2, with D unresolved. TRBV23-1 is reported as an ORF; its role is uncertain. V dropped 11 bases and J dropped 7 bases, with 14 bases sitting between them. The CDR3 spans 11 residues. The chain's CDR3 is CAGGFPCGYTF. CDR3 nucleotides: TGCGCCGGAGGTTTCCCCTGTGGCTACACCTTC.

The chain couples TRBV7-3 to TRBJ2-5, with 10 bases that match TRBD2. The trim removed 5 bases at V and 2 bases at J, leaving 2 bases unmatched. This CDR3 has 14 residues. Germline CDR1 reads SGHTA; CDR2 reads FQGTGA. The CDR3 protein is CASSRAGGQETQYF. CDR3 coding DNA: TGTGCCAGCAGCCGAGCGGGGGGGCAAGAGACCCAGTACTTC.

This rearrangement joins TRBV5-1 to TRBJ2-2, with 10 bases identical to TRBD1. Germline V gene data show CDR1 as SGHRS and CDR2 as YFSETQ. The trim removed 0 bases at V and 3 bases at J, leaving 8 bases unmatched. The CDR3 has 18 residues. The CDR3 loop reads CASSLGFRGQGYTGELFF. Here the CDR3 DNA reads TGCGCCAGCAGCTTGGGTTTCCGGGGACAGGGGTACACCGGGGAGCTGTTTTTT.

This clone was detected once. The V and J genes are TRBV7-6 and TRBJ2-1, with 13 bases that match TRBD2. V lost 3 bases and J lost 9; bases outside the gene matches: 8. CDR1 SGHVS and CDR2 FNYEAQ come from the germline V gene. The CDR3 spans 16 residues. CDR3 sequence: CASSLATSGRASEQFF. The CDR3 nucleotides are TGTGCCAGCAGCTTGGCCACTAGCGGGAGGGCCAGTGAGCAGTTCTTC.

The chain recombines TRBV11-3 with TRBJ2-2, with D perhaps matching TRBD2 (5 bases). Trimming removed 7 bases at V and 4 bases at J, with 10 bases between. CDR1 SGHNT and CDR2 YENEEA come from the germline V gene. This CDR3 has 13 amino acids. In DNA, the CDR3 is TGTGCCAGCACCCCGGGGAGCACCGGGGAGCTGTTTTTT. Its protein product is CASTPGSTGELFF.

Sample share makes this clone medium-sized. The J gene is TRBJ1-6, the V gene TRBV10-1, with a possible D match to TRBD1 (6 bases). CDR3 length equals 22 residues. Per the germline V gene, CDR1 is WNHNN and CDR2 is SYGVQD (reference sequence). Trimming cost V 3 bases and J 0 bases, with 27 bases left between them. This CDR3 is CASSDLGALGTRRSSYNSPLHF. The DNA for the CDR3 is TGCGCCAGCAGTGATTTGGGGGCCCTCGGTACCCGAAGGAGCTCCTATAATTCACCCCTCCACTTT.